The 23 T cell receptor beta chains in this list originate from one sample, sequenced in a study of blood T cell repertoires in COVID-19. The table came from immunoSEQ multiplex PCR; TCRdb's copy has only in-frame clones and leaves some out. The sample includes about 44,000 clones, nearly 90% of them seen just once. Sequencing was performed on peripheral blood. The receptor source for this set is a man in his 70s with active COVID-19.

The chain uses TRBV5-1 and TRBJ1-5; 9 bases agree with TRBD1. Germline assignment: CDR1 SGHRS and CDR2 YFSETQ. CDR3 length equals 14 residues. V shed 3 bases and J 5 bases; nucleotides not matched to a gene: 3. The CDR3 reads CASSSHRGHQPQHF. CDR3 DNA sequence: TGCGCCAGCAGCTCCCACAGGGGGCATCAGCCCCAGCATTTT.

This sequence joins TRBV6-4 and TRBJ1-2; TRBD1 matches at 7 bases. The V segment lost 5 bases and the J segment 2 bases; nucleotides outside the gene matches: 5. The CDR3 runs to 14 residues. Looked up from germline, CDR1 is MRHNA and CDR2 is SNTAGT. The CDR3 region has the DNA TGTGCCAGCAGTCCGGGACAGAGGAACTATGGCTACACCTTC. Protein: CASSPGQRNYGYTF.

The chain carries TRBV6-5 and TRBJ2-1, with TRBD2 as a possible D gene (7 bases). V lost 0 bases, J lost 8 bases, and 14 bases lay in between. Germline V gene data show CDR1 as MNHEY and CDR2 as SVGAGI. The CDR3 contains 15 residues. The CDR3 DNA follows: TGTGCCAGCAGTTACTCGTGGGGGGGCCTCGATGAGCAGTTCTTC. Amino acid sequence: CASSYSWGGLDEQFF.

CDR3 sequence reads: CASSQQLSTEAFF. CDR3 coding DNA: TGTGCCAGCAGCCAACAGTTAAGCACTGAAGCTTTCTTT. This sequence joins TRBV3-1 (or the pseudogene TRBV3-2) and TRBJ1-1, with D hard to call. V was shortened by 2 bases and J by 4 bases, with 8 bases between the two germline ends. In germline, CDR1 is LGHDT, CDR2 YNNKEL (reference sequence). This CDR3 is 13 amino acids long.

The rearrangement links TRBV7-9 to TRBJ2-1, with 8 bases fitting TRBD1. CDR1 and CDR2 (germline): SEHNR, FQNEAQ (reference sequence). J was trimmed by 5 bases and V by 7 bases; bases with no gene match: 7. The CDR3 is made up of 14 amino acids. The CDR3 DNA reads TGTGCCAGCAACCCGGGACAGGTCGACAATGAGCAGTTCTTC. Its translation is CASNPGQVDNEQFF.

The rearrangement uses TRBV18 and TRBJ1-1; weak D call: TRBD1 (5 bases). The CDR3 sequence is 16 residues long. In germline, CDR1 is KGHSH, CDR2 LQKENI. The V and J ends lost 0 bases and 0 bases respectively, with 11 bases between them. The chain's CDR3 is CASSPPTGLMNTEAFF. Here the CDR3 DNA reads TGTGCCAGCTCACCACCAACGGGACTCATGAACACTGAAGCTTTCTTT.

V is TRBV7-9 and J is TRBJ1-2, with 9 bases matching TRBD1. The trim removed 2 bases at V and 1 base at J, leaving 8 bases unmatched. Germline assignment: CDR1 SEHNR and CDR2 FQNEAQ (reference sequence). The CDR3 is 17 residues long. The CDR3: CASSLRTGGEDNYGYTF. DNA for the CDR3: TGTGCCAGCAGCTTAAGAACAGGGGGCGAGGATAACTATGGCTACACCTTC.

CDR3 coding DNA: TGTGCCAGCAGCTGGACTAACCAAGAGACCCAGTACTTC. Its protein is CASSWTNQETQYF. The V call is TRBV7-3, the J call TRBJ2-5; maybe TRBD2 (6 bases). The V gene lost 4 bases and the J gene lost 0 bases, with 6 bases spanning the gap. The CDR3 is 13 amino acids. Germline V CDR1 and CDR2: SGHTA, FQGTGA.

This chain uses TRBV6-5 with TRBJ2-7; D perhaps matches TRBD1 (7 bases). V lost 4 bases to trimming and J lost 7 bases, with 17 bases between them. The CDR3 covers 14 residues. Germline V gene lookup returns CDR1 MNHEY and CDR2 SVGAGI. Here the CDR3 reads CASSFSSSGGEQYF. The CDR3 DNA follows: TGTGCCAGCAGTTTCTCCTCTTCAGGGGGGGAGCAGTACTTC.

V gene TRBV30 combines with J gene TRBJ1-2; D is possibly TRBD1 (5 bases). CDR3 length equals 14 residues. Trimming stripped 2 bases from V and 8 bases from J, with 18 bases between. The germline CDR1 and CDR2 sequences are GTSNPN and SVGIG (reference sequence). CDR3 sequence (DNA): TGTGCCTGGAGTCCCACGGCCGGCCCAGGGGGCTACACCTTC. It yields the protein CAWSPTAGPGGYTF. The full variable domain, its missing parts supplied by reference TRBV30 and TRBJ1-2, is SQTIHQWPATLVQPVGSPLSLECTVEGTSNPNLYWYRQAAGRGLQLLFYSVGIGQISSEVPQNLSASRPQDRQFILSSKKLLLSDSGFYLCAWSPTAGPGGYTFGSGTRLTVV.

The CDR3 DNA is TGTGCCAGCAGCTTAAGCCGCTACAATGAGCAGTTCTTC. It codes for CASSLSRYNEQFF. The chain uses TRBV11-3 and TRBJ2-1; D not certain. Germline CDR1 and CDR2: SGHNT and YENEEA. V dropped 2 bases and J dropped 3 bases, with 5 bases sitting between them. CDR3 length: 13 residues.

The J gene is TRBJ2-1, the V gene TRBV5-4; TRBD1 agrees at 9 bases. J was trimmed by 4 bases and V by 6 bases; bases with no gene match: 8. CDR1 is SGHNT and CDR2 is YYREEE in the germline V gene (reference sequence). The CDR3 totals 15 residues. This CDR3 is CASNADRGNYNEQFF. The DNA for the CDR3 is TGTGCCAGCAACGCTGACAGGGGGAATTACAATGAGCAGTTCTTC.

As regards this clone: Additional DNA sequences in this sample encode the identical CDR3. The gene calls are TRBV4-3 and TRBJ2-3; 11 bases map to TRBD1. Germline V lookup: CDR1 LGHNA, CDR2 YSLEER. Trimming at V came to 1 base and at J to 4 bases, leaving 1 base not matched to a gene. The CDR3 is 15 residues long. CDR3 in DNA: TGCGCCAGCAGCCAAGGGACAGGGGGCGCAGATACGCAGTATTTT. This gives the protein CASSQGTGGADTQYF.

This clone was seen a single time. The CDR3 spells CASSQDTQGAYEQYF. DNA for the CDR3: TGTGCCAGCAGCCAAGATACCCAGGGGGCCTACGAGCAGTACTTC. The rearrangement uses TRBV3-1 (or the pseudogene TRBV3-2) and TRBJ2-7; TRBD1 aligns across 7 bases. Germline CDR1 is LGHDT and CDR2 is YNNKEL (reference sequence). The CDR3 loop spans 15 amino acids. V shed 0 bases, J shed 2 bases, and the junction held 4 bases outside the gene matches.

The V gene is TRBV5-1, the J gene TRBJ1-2; the match to TRBD1 covers 7 bases. The germline gives CDR1 SGHRS, CDR2 YFSETQ. The V and J ends lost 1 base and 6 bases, in that order; junction bases with no gene match: 12. The CDR3 loop spans 16 amino acids. DNA for the CDR3: TGCGCCAGCAGCTTGAACTCCAATGACAGGGTCAATGGCTACACCTTC. Translation: CASSLNSNDRVNGYTF.

J is TRBJ2-3 and V is TRBV2; the D gene is possibly TRBD2 (6 bases). The V end lost 7 bases, the J end lost 0 bases, and 17 bases lay between the germline ends. CDR1 and CDR2 from the germline V gene are SNHLY and FYNNEI. The CDR3 is 16 residues long. CDR3: CASTQRRGSSTDTQYF. The CDR3 coding sequence is TGTGCCAGCACTCAAAGGAGGGGATCTAGCACAGATACGCAGTATTTT.

The chain combines TRBV12-3 or TRBV12-4 with TRBJ1-1; 7 bases are shared with TRBD1. This CDR3 region has 13 residues. The J segment lost 2 bases and the V segment lost 6 bases, leaving 3 bases of the junction unmatched. The CDR3 protein is CASSGDSNTEAFF. The CDR3 DNA sequence: TGTGCCAGCAGCGGGGACAGCAACACTGAAGCTTTCTTT.

The rearrangement joins TRBV6-5 to TRBJ1-2; 7 bases line up with TRBD1. This CDR3 comprises 13 residues. V gave up 5 bases and J gave up 4 bases; unmatched junction bases: 4. CDR1 and CDR2 (germline): MNHEY, SVGAGI. The chain's CDR3 is CASSPGGTYGYTF. DNA for the CDR3: TGTGCCAGCAGTCCAGGGGGTACCTATGGCTACACCTTC.

The rearrangement links TRBV3-1 (or the pseudogene TRBV3-2) to TRBJ2-7; tentatively, D is TRBD2 (6 bases). The CDR3 contains 13 residues. The germline gives CDR1 LGHDT, CDR2 YNNKEL (reference sequence). The V gene lost 1 base and the J gene lost 3 bases, with 7 bases spanning the gap. CDR3 DNA: TGTGCCAGCAGCCAAGCAGCGGGCTACGAGCAGTACTTC. As protein: CASSQAAGYEQYF.

J is TRBJ2-5 and V is TRBV15, with TRBD1 matching 8 bases. The germline CDR1 and CDR2 sequences are LNHNV and YYDKDF (reference sequence). V lost 0 bases and J lost 0; bases outside the gene matches: 12. The CDR3 consists of 19 residues. CDR3 nucleotides: TGTGCCACCAGCAGAGAGAGAATAGGGACAGGATCCTACCAAGAGACCCAGTACTTC. It translates to CATSRERIGTGSYQETQYF.

The V and J genes are TRBV18 and TRBJ1-2, with D tentatively TRBD1 (5 bases). V was cut by 3 bases and J by 8 bases, with 22 bases left in between. CDR3 length equals 16 residues. Germline lookup yields CDR1 KGHSH and CDR2 LQKENI. The CDR3 reads CASSPLGGTYQGGYTF. The CDR3 DNA reads as TGTGCCAGCTCACCCCTGGGAGGGACCTATCAGGGAGGCTACACCTTC. Using reference TRBV18 and TRBJ1-2 for the parts outside the CDR3, the full variable domain is NAGVMQNPRHLVRRRGQEARLRCSPMKGHSHVYWYRQLPEEGLKFMVYLQKENIIDESGMPKERFSAEFPKEGPSILRIQQVVRGDSAAYFCASSPLGGTYQGGYTFGSGTRLTVV.

This clone has a single count. The chain combines TRBV6-5 with TRBJ2-3; the D is unclear. The V end was cut by 8 bases, the J end by 2 bases, with 14 bases between. CDR3 length: 14 residues. Germline V CDR1 and CDR2: MNHEY, SVGAGI. CDR3 residues: CASPSRSVTDTQYF. CDR3 bases: TGTGCCAGCCCCTCGAGGTCGGTCACAGATACGCAGTATTTT.

The V and J genes are TRBV28 and TRBJ1-2; 10 bases agree with TRBD1. V trimming: 8 bases; J trimming: 2 bases; junction bases outside the gene matches: 14. CDR3 size: 17 residues. Germline V gene lookup returns CDR1 MDHEN and CDR2 SYDVKM. CDR3 DNA: TGTGCCAGCTCCTCCGGGGGGGGGACAGGGGAGAACTATGGCTACACCTTC. Its translation: CASSSGGGTGENYGYTF.